Each of the 21 T cell receptor beta chains below was sequenced from the same sample in a study of shared clonotypes between healthy human individuals (dated by TCRdb to the early 2020s). To prepare the library, the immunoSEQ multiplex PCR assay was applied. Imported from immuneACCESS, the table was reduced by TCRdb to in-frame sequences with V and J called. These copies leave out some clones; in studies compared against another copy, an unresolved V gene accounts for under half, and the cause of the remainder is not known. For this sample the table gives millions of clones, of which more than 90% were detected only once. The top ten constitute 0.13% to 0.15% of the sample. The specimen sequenced was naive CD4+ T cells sorted from blood. This sample's cell subset or site label indicates: CD45RA+ positively selected. All receptors come from a man aged 18-30 years in good health.

This chain uses TRBV30 with TRBJ2-5; D may be TRBD1 or TRBD2 (6 bases each). V gave up 0 bases and J gave up 5 bases, with 13 bases separating them. This CDR3 has 14 residues. Germline CDR1 and CDR2: GTSNPN and SVGIG (reference sequence). In DNA form, the CDR3 reads TGTGCCTGGAGTGTACGGGGGCCGGGGGAGACCCAGTACTTC. It specifies CAWSVRGPGETQYF.

J is TRBJ2-7 and V is TRBV5-1; D may correspond to TRBD1 or TRBD2 (6 bases each). CDR1 and CDR2 (germline): SGHRS, YFSETQ. V was pared by 7 bases and J by 1 base, with 21 bases between. This CDR3 spans 16 amino acids. Here the CDR3 reads CASSEGGTANSYEQYF. The CDR3 region has the DNA TGCGCCAGCTCTGAAGGGGGGACGGCGAATTCCTACGAGCAGTACTTC.

The J gene is TRBJ1-3, the V gene TRBV7-9; 10 nucleotides agree with TRBD1. V shed 5 bases and J 7 bases; nucleotides not matched to a gene: 11. The CDR3 runs 16 residues. Germline V gives CDR1 SEHNR, CDR2 FQNEAQ (reference sequence). The CDR3 reads CASSPGPGQGSNTIYF. The CDR3 coding sequence is TGTGCCAGCAGCCCAGGACCGGGACAGGGGAGTAACACCATATATTTT.

CDR3 sequence reads: CASSKGLAGKHTGELFF. The DNA of the CDR3 is TGTGCCAGCAGCAAGGGACTAGCGGGGAAGCACACCGGGGAGCTGTTTTTT. The chain links TRBV5-4 to TRBJ2-2; 13 nucleotides align to TRBD2. Looked up from germline, CDR1 is SGHNT and CDR2 is YYREEE (reference sequence). V gave up 4 bases and J gave up 3 bases; unmatched junction bases: 6. This CDR3 contains 17 residues.

Only one count was recorded for this clone. The chain is built from TRBV11-2 and TRBJ2-7, with D perhaps TRBD2 (5 bases). The V and J ends lost 1 base and 3 bases respectively, with 10 bases between them. This CDR3 has 14 residues. The germline gives CDR1 SGHAT, CDR2 FQNNGV. CDR3 amino acids: CASSLGTANYEQYF. The CDR3 coding sequence is TGTGCCAGCAGCTTAGGGACTGCTAACTACGAGCAGTACTTC.

This chain uses TRBV9 with TRBJ2-3, with 7 nucleotides matching TRBD2. The CDR3 runs to 17 residues. Germline-derived CDR1 and CDR2 are SGDLS and YYNGEE. V shed 0 bases and J 1 base; nucleotides not matched to a gene: 8. The CDR3 DNA follows: TGTGCCAGCAGCGTAGCTTCGAGCGCGGGAGGCACAGATACGCAGTATTTT. Translation: CASSVASSAGGTDTQYF.

The chain joins TRBV5-4 to TRBJ2-1; TRBD2 matches 8 bases. V lost 0 bases to trimming and J lost 4 bases; unmatched junction nucleotides: 6. Germline V gene lookup returns CDR1 SGHNT and CDR2 YYREEE (reference sequence). This CDR3 contains 16 residues. CDR3 nucleotide sequence: TGTGCCAGCAGCTTGGCCCGGGGGGGCGTTTACAATGAGCAGTTCTTC. Residues: CASSLARGGVYNEQFF.

The chain links TRBV6-6 to TRBJ1-1; D unresolved. The CDR3 runs to 13 residues. V shed 0 bases and J shed 7 bases, with 9 bases lying between them. In germline, CDR1 is MNHNY, CDR2 SVGAGI (reference sequence). The CDR3, as DNA: TGTGCCAGCAGTTACTCGAGTACGCGTGAAGCTTTCTTT. The encoded protein is CASSYSSTREAFF.

The chain carries TRBV10-3 and TRBJ1-4; TRBD1 matches at 10 bases. Germline lookup yields CDR1 ENHRY and CDR2 SYGVKD. The CDR3 totals 15 residues. J was trimmed by 5 bases and V by 4 bases; bases with no gene match: 4. The CDR3 reads CAISGRQGANEKLFF. Written as DNA, the CDR3 is TGTGCCATCAGTGGGAGACAGGGGGCGAATGAAAAACTGTTTTTT.

The gene calls are TRBV25-1 and TRBJ2-5; D not certain. The J call may be incorrect, as the DNA end agrees better with TRBJ2-7. The CDR3 runs to 14 residues. From germline, CDR1 is MGHDK and CDR2 SYGVNS. The chain's CDR3 is CASSERVSSYEQYF. Written as DNA, the CDR3 is TGTGCCAGCAGTGAACGGGTGAGCTCCTACGAGCAGTACTTC.

This chain joins TRBV5-4 and TRBJ2-5; D is possibly TRBD1 (7 bases). Germline-derived CDR1 and CDR2 are SGHNT and YYREEE (reference sequence). CDR3 size: 13 residues. Trimming took 6 bases from V and 4 from J, leaving 13 bases between them. CDR3 DNA sequence: TGTGCCAGCACCCATCAGGGGGGAGAGACCCAGTACTTC. Protein product: CASTHQGGETQYF.

V usage is TRBV9 and J usage is TRBJ2-2; D is undetermined. The V gene's germline CDR1 is SGDLS and CDR2 YYNGEE. V gave up 0 bases and J gave up 7 bases, with 13 bases separating them. The CDR3 totals 15 residues. The CDR3 sequence is CASSVGGYGDGELFF. As DNA, the CDR3 is TGTGCCAGCAGCGTAGGAGGTTATGGAGACGGGGAGCTGTTTTTT.

The chain has TRBV28 and TRBJ2-5, with a weak D call TRBD2 (5 bases). The CDR3 totals 14 residues. CDR1 and CDR2 (germline): MDHEN, SYDVKM. V lost 8 bases to trimming and J lost 4 bases, with 17 bases between them. CDR3 DNA sequence: TGTGCCAGCTGCTACGGGGTCCGCCGAGAGACCCAGTACTTC. Translating it yields CASCYGVRRETQYF.

The chain couples TRBV11-2 to TRBJ1-2; TRBD1 matches 7 bases. V was clipped by 4 bases and J by 8 bases; unmatched bases: 4. Germline values: CDR1 SGHAT, CDR2 FQNNGV. CDR3 size: 12 residues. The CDR3 bases are TGTGCCAGCAGCTCTCAGGGACAGGGCTACACCTTC. This sequence encodes CASSSQGQGYTF.

The chain is built from TRBV25-1 and TRBJ2-2; tentatively, D is TRBD1 (5 bases). The germline V and J ends were trimmed by 1 base and 2 bases, with 8 bases remaining between them. Germline CDR1 MGHDK, CDR2 SYGVNS. The CDR3 extends over 15 amino acids. Written as DNA, the CDR3 is TGTGCCAGCAGTGAATGGACATCAAACACCGGGGAGCTGTTTTTT. It codes for CASSEWTSNTGELFF.

This sequence joins TRBV7-8 and TRBJ1-2; weak D call: TRBD1 (5 bases). The V and J ends lost 1 base and 3 bases respectively, with 15 bases between them. Per germline, CDR1 SGHVS and CDR2 FQNEAQ. This CDR3 region has 16 residues. CDR3 bases: TGTGCCAGCAGCTTAGGGGGCGGGGGTTTGGACTATGGCTACACCTTC. This sequence encodes CASSLGGGGLDYGYTF.

DNA of the CDR3: TGCGCCAGCAGTGAGACAGGGGGCTTCACAGATACGCAGTATTTT. Translation: CASSETGGFTDTQYF. The chain employs TRBV10-1 and TRBJ2-3, with 9 bases matching TRBD1. J gave up 2 bases and V 2 bases, and 2 bases lay outside the gene matches. The CDR3 spans 15 residues. Germline V lookup: CDR1 WNHNN, CDR2 SYGVQD (reference sequence).

The J gene is TRBJ1-4, the V gene TRBV28; 9 bases are shared with TRBD1. CDR1 is MDHEN, CDR2 SYDVKM, per germline. The CDR3 is 16 residues long. J lost 3 bases, V lost 2 bases, and 4 bases had no gene match. CDR3 residues: CASSLAGTGSNEKLFF. In DNA, the CDR3 is TGTGCCAGCAGTTTAGCCGGGACAGGGTCTAATGAAAAACTGTTTTTT.

The rearrangement uses TRBV5-6 and TRBJ2-5; a weak D match, TRBD2 (5 bases). The length of the CDR3 is 15 residues. CDR1 is SGHDT and CDR2 is YYEEEE in the germline V gene. Trimming took 4 bases from V and 5 from J, leaving 18 bases between them. The CDR3 protein is CASSLPRGNGETQYF. CDR3 coding DNA: TGTGCCAGCAGCCTACCTCGGGGTAATGGGGAGACCCAGTACTTC.

The CDR3 nucleotides are TGTGCCAGCAGCTTTGGGACACACTCTGGAAACACCATATATTTT. Translation gives CASSFGTHSGNTIYF. This chain links TRBV7-3 with TRBJ1-3, with a possible D match to TRBD1 (6 bases). The V and J ends lost 3 bases and 0 bases respectively, with 9 bases between them. CDR1 is SGHTA, CDR2 FQGTGA, per germline. The CDR3 runs to 15 residues.

To note about this clone: One end of the junction fails to match germline, which may point to a read error. The chain combines TRBV5-4 with TRBJ1-2; possible D gene TRBD1, 6 bases. CDR3 length: 14 residues. Looked up from germline, CDR1 is SGHNT and CDR2 is YYREEE (reference sequence). The CDR3 DNA reads as TGTGCCAGCAGCTTGCGGCTGGACAGCGGGCCCACATTCTTC. This codes for CASSLRLDSGPTFF.